Sequencing of this T cell receptor beta chain was carried out in a study of OX40 agonist ivuxolimab in advanced cancers. Context from the whole study: The costimulatory receptor OX40 (CD134) was targeted by ivuxolimab, a fully human IgG2 agonistic monoclonal antibody. Intravenous ivuxolimab was administered to patients every 2 weeks at six dose levels: 0.01, 0.1, 0.3, 1.5, 3 and 10 mg/kg. Of the approximately 50 patients in dose escalation, 19 had hepatocellular carcinoma, some 15 had melanoma, 9 had renal cell carcinoma and 9 had head and neck cancer. In the dose-escalation cohort, 82.7% of patients were male, and the mean age was approximately 60 years, with a range of roughly 20 to 80. Patients were allowed to have had prior anti-PD-1, anti-PD-L1 or anti-CTLA-4 therapy, and approximately 40% of the dose-escalation patients had been treated with checkpoint inhibitors. Partial responses were achieved by three dose-escalation patients, of whom one had hepatocellular carcinoma and two had cutaneous melanoma. The point of sequencing TCRbeta in the periphery was to test whether ivuxolimab changed TCR sequence diversity and drove clonal T-cell expansion. The paper describes the monotherapy dose-escalation part (N = 52 patients) of the phase I trial of ivuxolimab. The study at large found these results: At doses of 0.1 to 3.0 mg/kg, clonal expansion of both CD4+ and CD8+ blood T cells was observed from baseline to week 6. Partial responders in the 0.1-3.0 mg/kg groups had among the lowest normalized peripheral clonal expansion, especially among CD8+ T cells. Low levels of normalized T-cell clonal expansion were also seen in some patients who did not respond. On average, CD8+ T cells showed more expanded clones than CD4+ T cells after ivuxolimab. The antigen specificity of the peripheral T cells that underwent clonal expansion was not determined.

To sequence the TCRbeta CDR3 region, genomic DNA was isolated from the sorted cells. The immunoSEQ Assay was used for sequencing of TCRbeta CDR3 regions. The clones in this table, taken by TCRdb from immuneACCESS, are in-frame only. Not every clone is retained; where verified, under half of the shortfall comes from an unresolved V gene, and the cause of the rest is unknown. Here the sample has some 50,000 clones; 87% occur a single time. The top ten constitute under 2% of the sample. Comments on this clone: Its binding antigen is unknown. Within one base of it there is no much larger clone, and no base qualities were kept.

Patients with a history of autoimmune disease or receiving systemic immunosuppression were excluded from the trial. Peripheral blood for TCR sequencing was collected from all dose cohorts at baseline, on cycle 4 day 1, and on cycle 7 day 1. Samples came from an open-label, multicenter, first-in-human phase I dose-escalation trial of ivuxolimab. Adults with locally advanced or metastatic head and neck squamous cell, hepatocellular, melanoma or renal cell carcinoma were enrolled in the trial. CD4+ and CD8+ T cells were sorted separately from peripheral blood before TCR sequencing. The germline V gene specifies SGHTA as CDR1 and FQGNSA as CDR2. V was cut back by 5 bases and J by 3 bases, leaving a gap of 16 bases between them. The CDR3 runs 15 amino acids, cysteine and phenylalanine included. Only the CDR3 part of the read is kept: 45 bases, read in frame from the first base.

The material sequenced was CD4+ or CD8+ T cells sorted from blood, taken in a trial of the OX40 agonist ivuxolimab. The rearrangement joined TRBV7-2 to TRBJ1-1; confidence is insufficient to name the D gene. The receptor was derived from an adult with an advanced solid tumor such as melanoma, head and neck, liver or kidney cancer. The CDR3 region has the sequence CASSTTRAMDTEAFF. The DNA sequence is TGTGCCAGCAGCACCACGAGGGCAATGGACACTGAAGCTTTCTTT. The full variable domain, completed from the reference TRBV7-2 and TRBJ1-1 proteins outside the CDR3, reads GAGVSQSPSNKVTEKGKDVELRCDPISGHTALYWYRQSLGQGLEFLIYFQGNSAPDKSGLPSDRFSAERTGGSVSTLTIQRTQQEDSAVYLCASSTTRAMDTEAFFGQGTRLTVV.